Here is one TCR beta chain with its context. The protocol was immunoSEQ multiplex PCR, while the TCRdb copy is restricted to in-frame clones and leaves out a portion. The sample consists of about 150,000 clones, roughly 84% of them appearing once. This sample was included in a study of cytomegalovirus exposure and HLA in healthy donors. This receptor was obtained from a human donor in good health. Input material: PBMCs.

The CDR3 sequence: CASSQGPFGTGKNEQFF. As DNA, the CDR3 is TGCGCCAGCAGCCAGGGACCTTTCGGGACAGGCAAAAATGAGCAGTTCTTC. The chain links TRBV4-3 to TRBJ2-1; 8 positions match TRBD1. This CDR3 is built from 17 residues. J lost 7 bases, V lost 3 bases, and 14 bases had no gene match. CDR1 and CDR2 (germline): LGHNA, YSLEER.